This is a list of T cell receptor beta chains from one sample in a study of blood T cell repertoires in COVID-19. The data were produced by immunoSEQ multiplex PCR, yet TCRdb's version contains in-frame clones alone and is incomplete. The table records 200,000 to 300,000 clones, around 90% of them present only once. The sequencing input was PBMCs or T cells enriched from blood (not recorded which). The receptors originated from a woman in her 30s with acute COVID-19. CDR3s include the opening cysteine and the closing phenylalanine or tryptophan. The D gene is left open where the match is weak. Only some rows state a clone size, as once, few, many or a class for expanded clones.

v_call	clone_size	cdr3_length	j_call	d_call	cdr3_aa	cdr3_nt
TRBV7-2	NA	14	TRBJ2-7	TRBD1	CASSFGDRVGEQYF	TGTGCCAGCAGCTTCGGGGACAGGGTAGGCGAGCAGTACTTC
TRBV6-5	NA	15	TRBJ2-7	TRBD1	CASRSGTGNRYEQYF	TGTGCCAGCAGATCCGGGACAGGGAATCGGTACGAGCAGTACTTC
TRBV11-2	NA	11	TRBJ2-1	NA	CASGDYNEQFF	TGTGCCAGCGGAGACTACAATGAGCAGTTCTTC
TRBV2	NA	11	TRBJ1-6	NA	CASMSNSPLHF	TGTGCCAGCATGAGTAATTCACCCCTCCACTTT
TRBV30	NA	13	TRBJ1-6	TRBD1	CACCRGLDSPLHF	TGTGCCTGTTGCAGGGGGCTTGATTCACCCCTCCACTTT
TRBV4-1	NA	14	TRBJ1-2	NA	CASSLTRGNYGYTF	TGCGCCAGCAGCCTTACTAGGGGGAACTATGGCTACACCTTC
TRBV2	NA	12	TRBJ1-5	NA	CASGGGNQPQHF	TGTGCCAGCGGGGGGGGGAATCAGCCCCAGCATTTT
TRBV7-9	NA	14	TRBJ1-2	TRBD1	CASSNPTGGDGYTF	TGTGCCAGCAGCAACCCCACAGGGGGAGATGGCTACACCTTC
TRBV27	NA	14	TRBJ1-2	NA	CASSLRGGSDGYTF	TGTGCCAGCAGTTTAAGGGGGGGCTCTGATGGCTACACCTTC
TRBV7-9	NA	15	TRBJ1-4	NA	CASSLLPATNEKLFF	TGTGCCAGCAGCCTTCTCCCTGCAACTAATGAAAAACTGTTTTTT
TRBV11-3	NA	13	TRBJ1-1	NA	CASSTGVRAEAFF	TGTGCCAGCAGCACCGGAGTTCGCGCTGAAGCTTTCTTT
TRBV7-8	NA	13	TRBJ1-1	NA	CASSLYGDTEAFF	TGTGCCAGCAGCTTGTACGGAGACACTGAAGCTTTCTTT
TRBV5-1	once	14	TRBJ1-2	TRBD1	CASSLYRGGSGYTF	TGCGCCAGCAGCTTGTACAGGGGAGGAAGTGGCTACACCTTC
TRBV7-9	NA	16	TRBJ2-5	NA	CASSPWGLGPQETQYF	TGTGCCAGCAGCCCCTGGGGACTGGGCCCCCAAGAGACCCAGTACTTC
TRBV10-3	NA	15	TRBJ1-2	TRBD1	CAIREPTGGEYGYTF	TGTGCCATCAGAGAACCGACAGGGGGCGAGTATGGCTACACCTTC
TRBV6-2/TRBV6-3	NA	14	TRBJ2-7	TRBD1	CASSRRDSTYEQYF	TGTGCCAGCAGTCGCCGGGACAGTACCTACGAGCAGTACTTC
TRBV29-1	NA	12	TRBJ2-1	NA	CSPIGGSDEQFF	TGCAGCCCCATAGGAGGGTCGGATGAGCAGTTCTTC
TRBV9	NA	16	TRBJ1-2	TRBD1	CASSARDREKVYGYTF	TGTGCCAGCAGCGCCCGGGACAGGGAAAAGGTCTATGGCTACACCTTC
TRBV6-5	NA	16	TRBJ1-3	NA	CASSYSQGTVGNTIYF	TGTGCCAGCAGTTACTCTCAGGGTACGGTGGGAAACACCATATATTTT
TRBV4-1	NA	22	TRBJ1-4	TRBD1	CASSRTQGAQGYGPATNEKLFF	TGCGCCAGCAGCCGTACACAGGGGGCCCAAGGTTACGGGCCAGCAACTAATGAAAAACTGTTTTTT
TRBV6-1	NA	15	TRBJ2-3	NA	CASSEMASPPDTQYF	TGTGCCAGCAGTGAGATGGCTAGCCCCCCAGATACGCAGTATTTT
TRBV7-2	NA	11	TRBJ1-2	TRBD1	CASSRQGGYTF	TGTGCCAGCAGCCGACAGGGTGGCTACACCTTC
TRBV4-1	NA	15	TRBJ2-5	NA	CASSQAPRDQETQYF	TGCGCCAGCAGCCAGGCCCCCCGGGACCAAGAGACCCAGTACTTC
TRBV5-1	NA	18	TRBJ2-6	NA	CASSFFRDSRSGANVLTF	TGCGCCAGCAGCTTCTTCCGGGACTCCCGCTCTGGGGCCAACGTCCTGACTTTC